The rows below give T cell receptor beta chains drawn from one sample of a study of blood T cell repertoires in COVID-19. Here immunoSEQ multiplex PCR was the method, and the copy in TCRdb shows in-frame clones only, minus some. The table shows a few hundred thousand clones, with roughly 91% occurring only once. The sample taken for sequencing was PBMCs or T cells enriched from blood (not recorded which). These receptors originate from a man under 40 in a cohort exposed to, infected with or recovered from COVID-19 (not recorded which). Both conserved end residues are part of each CDR3. The D gene is left open where the match is weak. Clone size, where shown, is once, few, many, or a class for clones that have expanded.

V	J	size	D	CDR3	DNA
TRBV12-3/TRBV12-4	TRBJ1-1	NA	NA	CASSSNTEAFF	TGTGCCAGCAGTTCAAACACTGAAGCTTTCTTT
TRBV19	TRBJ1-5	NA	NA	CASSYVRGLSNQPQHF	TGTGCCAGTAGTTATGTGCGGGGGCTCAGCAATCAGCCCCAGCATTTT
TRBV28	TRBJ2-1	few	TRBD2	CASSLQIAGLYNEQFF	TGTGCCAGCAGTTTGCAAATAGCGGGGCTTTACAATGAGCAGTTCTTC
TRBV7-9	TRBJ1-2	NA	TRBD1	CASSKQGAYGYTF	TGTGCCAGCAGCAAACAGGGGGCATATGGCTACACCTTC
TRBV10-3	TRBJ1-2	NA	TRBD1	CAISDEVRTGSGYTF	TGTGCCATCAGTGACGAGGTGAGGACAGGGTCTGGCTACACCTTC
TRBV20-1	TRBJ1-2	NA	NA	CSASGARGYGYTF	TGCAGTGCTAGTGGGGCAAGGGGCTATGGCTACACCTTC
TRBV7-2	TRBJ2-1	NA	TRBD2	CASSSGWRGVNEQFF	TGTGCCAGCAGCTCCGGTTGGCGGGGGGTCAATGAGCAGTTCTTC
TRBV20-1	TRBJ2-1	NA	NA	CSAIRRGEQFF	TGCAGTGCTATTAGACGGGGTGAGCAGTTCTTC
TRBV11-2	TRBJ1-2	NA	NA	CASSLDVAGGYGYTF	TGTGCCAGCAGCTTAGATGTTGCGGGTGGCTATGGCTACACCTTC
TRBV28	TRBJ1-3	NA	NA	CASSFRAGNTIYF	TGTGCCAGCAGTTTCAGGGCTGGAAACACCATATATTTT
TRBV6-5	TRBJ1-4	NA	TRBD1	CASSSSTGTVNEKLFF	TGTGCCAGCAGTTCCTCGACCGGGACAGTGAATGAAAAACTGTTTTTT
TRBV2	TRBJ1-2	NA	NA	CASSHGGQSNYGYTF	TGTGCCAGCAGCCACGGCGGACAGTCAAACTATGGCTACACCTTC
TRBV27	TRBJ2-4	NA	NA	CASSSQRVNIQYF	TGTGCCAGCAGTTCCCAACGGGTAAACATTCAGTACTTC
TRBV19	TRBJ2-1	NA	TRBD1	CASMDRGPPDEQFF	TGTGCCAGTATGGACAGGGGGCCTCCCGATGAGCAGTTCTTC
TRBV9	TRBJ2-7	NA	TRBD1	CASSVEQGALYEQYF	TGTGCCAGCAGCGTGGAGCAGGGGGCACTCTACGAGCAGTACTTC
TRBV27	TRBJ1-2	NA	NA	CASSWRGIGNGYTF	TGTGCCAGCAGTTGGAGGGGCATTGGGAATGGCTACACCTTC
TRBV19	TRBJ1-5	NA	NA	CASSLRGSNQPQHF	TGTGCCAGTAGTCTGCGGGGAAGCAATCAGCCCCAGCATTTT
TRBV28	TRBJ1-2	NA	TRBD1	CASSLFTGGGHGYTF	TGTGCCAGCAGTTTATTCACAGGGGGTGGGCATGGCTACACCTTC
TRBV19	TRBJ2-7	NA	TRBD1	CASSIVPGGYEQYF	TGTGCCAGTAGTATAGTTCCAGGGGGTTACGAGCAGTACTTC
TRBV15	TRBJ2-7	NA	NA	CATSSIAGSYEQYF	TGTGCCACCAGCAGTATCGCGGGATCCTACGAGCAGTACTTC
TRBV28	TRBJ2-2	NA	NA	CASSFPYEGSGELFF	TGTGCCAGCAGTTTTCCTTATGAGGGCTCCGGGGAGCTGTTTTTT
TRBV5-6	TRBJ2-3	NA	NA	CASSLPTRTDTQYF	TGTGCCAGCAGCTTGCCCACTAGGACAGATACGCAGTATTTT
TRBV6-5	TRBJ1-1	NA	NA	CASSRQETTEAFF	TGTGCCAGCTCGAGACAGGAGACAACTGAAGCTTTCTTT
TRBV24-1	TRBJ2-3	NA	NA	CATSDQRGPDTQYF	TGTGCCACCAGTGATCAACGCGGTCCAGATACGCAGTATTTT
TRBV3-1/TRBV3-2	TRBJ2-7	NA	NA	CASSQDPTGIYEQYF	TGTGCCAGCAGCCAAGACCCCACTGGTATTTACGAGCAGTACTTC
TRBV25-1	TRBJ1-2	NA	NA	CASSEFNSNYGYTF	TGTGCCAGCAGTGAATTTAACAGCAACTATGGCTACACCTTC
TRBV19	TRBJ1-3	NA	NA	CASIGFGGPGNTIYF	TGTGCCAGTATTGGCTTCGGGGGACCTGGAAACACCATATATTTT
TRBV5-6	TRBJ1-2	NA	NA	CASSSGPLLGWGDYGYTF	TGTGCCAGCAGCTCTGGCCCCTTACTAGGGTGGGGAGACTATGGCTACACCTTC
TRBV7-9	TRBJ2-5	NA	NA	CASSFGLGLLQETQYF	TGTGCCAGCAGCTTCGGACTGGGCCTGCTCCAAGAGACCCAGTACTTC
TRBV15	TRBJ2-3	NA	TRBD2	CATSRDFGRAQDTQYF	TGTGCCACCAGCAGAGATTTCGGGAGGGCCCAAGATACGCAGTATTTT
TRBV5-6	TRBJ2-7	NA	TRBD2	CASSLAKTSGSSYEQYF	TGTGCCAGCAGCTTGGCGAAGACTAGCGGGAGCTCCTACGAGCAGTACTTC
TRBV10-3	TRBJ2-1	NA	TRBD2	CAISEALRAGGSNEQFF	TGTGCCATCAGTGAGGCCCTAAGGGCGGGAGGGTCCAATGAGCAGTTCTTC
TRBV18	TRBJ1-5	NA	TRBD1	CASSPSGGNQPQHF	TGTGCCAGCTCACCTTCAGGGGGGAATCAGCCCCAGCATTTT
TRBV29-1	TRBJ2-2	NA	TRBD1	CSVEWWDRVGTGELFF	TGCAGCGTTGAATGGTGGGACAGGGTTGGGACCGGGGAGCTGTTTTTT
TRBV27	TRBJ1-5	NA	NA	CASSPYSNQPQHF	TGTGCCAGCAGCCCGTATAGCAATCAGCCCCAGCATTTT
TRBV7-9	TRBJ2-7	NA	NA	CASSLTEGRSLSYEQYF	TGTGCCAGCAGCTTGACGGAGGGGAGATCCCTTTCCTACGAGCAGTACTTC
TRBV19	TRBJ1-1	NA	TRBD1	CASSPGQAAEAFF	TGTGCCAGTAGTCCGGGACAGGCAGCTGAAGCTTTCTTT
TRBV5-4	TRBJ2-7	NA	NA	CASSLGGLPDEQYF	TGTGCCAGCAGCTTGGGGGGACTGCCCGACGAGCAGTACTTC
TRBV11-2	TRBJ2-5	NA	NA	CASSLVGGQETQYF	TGTGCCAGCAGCTTAGTTGGCGGCCAAGAGACCCAGTACTTC